This entry concerns a single TCR beta chain. Its antigen is unidentified. TCRdb passed the 5' RACE reads through MiXCR, listing each CDR3 protein once. The sample contains roughly 170,000 distinct CDR3 sequences, 9.8% of which appear only once. This entry is derived from a study of CD8 T cells in ankylosing spondylitis. CDR1 MNHEY and CDR2 SVGEGT come from the germline V gene. Losses at the gene ends were 6 bases for V and 7 bases for J; bases not matched to a gene: 13. This CDR3 has 16 residues. Notes on the study in general: Relatively scarce in peripheral blood, disease-linked clones were CD8+. Matched ankylosing spondylitis synovial fluid reportedly showed significant enrichment of disease-linked clones.

Material for sequencing was blood, either unsorted or a sorted T cell fraction (not recorded which). The sequence was obtained from a female donor with ankylosing spondylitis or in good health (not recorded which). This sequence joins TRBV6-2 or TRBV6-3 and TRBJ2-1, with 9 bases lining up with TRBD2. The DNA for the CDR3 is TGTGCCAGCAGGCACCTAGCGGGATCAGAGTTGAATGAGCAGTTCTTC. Its translation: CASRHLAGSELNEQFF.